The 12 T cell receptor delta chains reported below all come from one sample, sequenced in a study of Vδ1+ human thymocytes (dated by TCRdb to the late 2010s). The paper's findings and limits, for the study overall: In contrast to oligoclonal peripheral blood repertoires, thymic TRG and TRD repertoires appeared to be highly polyclonal with Gaussian CDR3 length distributions.

The antigens these receptors bind are not known. Sequencing was carried out with an Illumina MiSeq. RNA extraction was carried out with the RNeasy mini kit, and reverse transcription was then done using Superscript III. CDR3 amplicons were generated by multiplex PCR with pooled V-gene forward primers and a constant-region reverse primer carrying Illumina adaptor overhangs. TCRdb called clones from the public reads with CATT, and repeated DNA sequences were later combined into one row. Recorded for this sample are 70,000 or so delta-chain clones; about 30% of them occurred a single time. The top ten clones comprise more than 0.25% of the sample. Sequenced sample: Vdelta1+ gamma-delta thymocytes from the thymus. What this sample's cell subset or site label stands for: FACS-sorted CD3+ TCRalphabeta- TCRVdelta1+ TCRVdelta2- thymocytes. The receptor set was obtained from a boy younger than two who had congenital heart surgery.

Worth noting for this clone: A read error may be the cause here, since a much bigger clone is one base away. The identical CDR3 is also encoded by other nucleotide sequences in the sample. The chain combines TRDV2 with TRDJ3, with 9 bases that match TRDD3. The CDR3 is 19 amino acids. Looked up from germline, CDR1 is GEAIGNYY and CDR2 is EKD. The CDR3 loop reads CACDRAGGWVSWDTRQMFF. DNA for the CDR3: TGTGCCTGTGACCGGGCTGGGGGATGGGTCTCCTGGGACACACGACAGATGTTTTTC.

The chain carries TRDV1 and TRDJ1; 9 bases line up with TRDD3. Losses at the gene ends were 0 bases for V and 0 bases for J; bases not matched to a gene: 8. Germline CDR1 reads TSWWSYY; CDR2 reads QGS. The CDR3 runs 18 residues. The CDR3 loop is CALGELVLGEEYTDKLIF. The CDR3 DNA reads TGTGCTCTTGGGGAACTAGTACTGGGGGAAGAGTACACCGATAAACTCATCTTT.

This clone has more than one count but fewer than ten. The chain uses TRDV3 and TRDJ1; 7 bases fit TRDD3. Looked up from germline, CDR1 is TVYSNPD and CDR2 is GDNSRS (reference sequence). V dropped 4 bases and J dropped 6; count of bases not matched to a gene: 17. CDR3 size: 15 residues. CDR3 loop: CASAPHEKLGNKLIF. The CDR3 nucleotides are TGTGCCTCCGCCCCCCATGAGAAACTGGGGAATAAACTCATCTTT.

This chain uses TRDV1 with TRDJ1; TRDD3 aligns across 7 bases. The CDR3 covers 18 residues. Germline CDR1 and CDR2: TSWWSYY and QGS. V shed 0 bases and J 1 base; nucleotides not matched to a gene: 11. Here the CDR3 DNA reads TGTGCTCTTGGGGAACTCCTGCTTTTACTGGGGAGCACCGATAAACTCATCTTT. It encodes CALGELLLLLGSTDKLIF.

This clone was detected only a few times. The chain is built from TRDV2 and TRDJ1, with TRDD3 matching over 13 bases. From germline, CDR1 is GEAIGNYY and CDR2 EKD. There are 22 residues in the CDR3. V shed 0 bases, J shed 0 bases, and the junction held 18 bases outside the gene matches. As DNA, the CDR3 is TGTGCCTGTGACACCGCACTGGGGGATACGCAATTCTTTTTGCGGTACACCGATAAACTCATCTTT. Protein: CACDTALGDTQFFLRYTDKLIF.

The chain uses TRDV1 and TRDJ1; TRDD3 matches 9 bases. Looked up from germline, CDR1 is TSWWSYY and CDR2 is QGS. The CDR3 is 24 residues long. J gave up 1 base and V 0 bases, and 27 bases lay outside the gene matches. This CDR3 reads CALGELWVGGNSSRPGGFTDKLIF. The CDR3 nucleotides read TGTGCTCTTGGGGAACTTTGGGTTGGGGGCAACTCTTCTCGTCCTGGGGGATTCACCGATAAACTCATCTTT.

The chain uses TRAV29/DV5 and TRDJ1, with TRDD3 as a possible D gene (5 bases). Germline CDR1 reads NSMFDY; CDR2 reads ISSIKDK. The germline V and J ends were trimmed by 7 bases and 0 bases, with 13 bases remaining between them. The CDR3 has 13 residues. The CDR3 is CATLGANTDKLIF. Here the CDR3 DNA reads TGTGCAACCCTGGGTGCAAACACCGATAAACTCATCTTT.

To note about this clone: A much larger clone sits a single nucleotide away, making a read error possible. This chain uses TRDV2 with TRDJ1; 10 nucleotides agree with TRDD3. From germline, CDR1 is GEAIGNYY and CDR2 EKD. The CDR3 extends over 15 amino acids. CDR3 nucleotide sequence: TGTGCCTGTGCCACCGGGGGGATACGTCCCGATAAACTCATCTTT. Amino acids: CACATGGIRPDKLIF.

This sequence joins TRDV1 and TRDJ1, with 9 bases matching TRDD3. This CDR3 has 22 amino acids. Per the germline V gene, CDR1 is TSWWSYY and CDR2 is QGS. V was clipped by 6 bases and J by 8 bases; unmatched bases: 34. CDR3 sequence reads: CALGRSGLSLRGWGICDRKLIF. CDR3 nucleotides: TGTGCTCTTGGAAGGTCCGGTCTCTCCCTACGGGGCTGGGGGATTTGCGACCGGAAACTCATCTTT.

V usage is TRDV1 and J usage is TRDJ1; no clear D gene. V was trimmed by 5 bases and J by 2 bases, leaving 21 bases between them. CDR3 length: 17 amino acids. Germline assignment: CDR1 TSWWSYY and CDR2 QGS. CDR3 amino acids: CALGYYVDFSATDKLIF. The CDR3 DNA reads as TGTGCTCTTGGGTACTACGTTGATTTTTCTGCAACCGATAAACTCATCTTT.

J is TRDJ1 and V is TRDV1; TRDD3 aligns across 8 bases. Trimming at V came to 2 bases and at J to 9 bases, leaving 32 bases not matched to a gene. This CDR3 comprises 22 residues. Germline V gene lookup returns CDR1 TSWWSYY and CDR2 QGS. CDR3 coding DNA: TGTGCTCTTGGGGAATCCAAACCTTTACGTACAGCAGCCGTGTGGGGGATTCGTGAACTCATCTTT. Protein product: CALGESKPLRTAAVWGIRELIF.

This clone was counted between two and nine times. The V call is TRDV1, the J call TRDJ1, with 7 bases matching TRDD3. The CDR3 covers 17 residues. V was clipped by 0 bases and J by 1 base; unmatched bases: 8. Germline CDR1 TSWWSYY, CDR2 QGS. This CDR3 is CALGELGPGGLTDKLIF. The DNA of the CDR3 is TGTGCTCTTGGGGAACTCGGTCCTGGGGGCCTCACCGATAAACTCATCTTT.